This is a list of T cell receptor beta chains from one sample in a study of blood T cell repertoires in COVID-19. TCRdb keeps only in-frame clones here, not all; method: immunoSEQ multiplex PCR. The sample yields approximately 100,000 clones, about nine tenths seen once. What was sequenced was peripheral blood. The receptor source for this set is a human donor in a cohort sampled during active COVID-19. The CDR3 runs from the conserved cysteine through the conserved F or W. Fields, in order: D gene, J gene, V gene, clone size, CDR3 DNA, CDR3 protein. A D gene is named only where the DNA matches it firmly. Size values are once, few and many counts, or a class for expanded clones, and some rows have none.

d_call: -
j_call: TRBJ2-1
v_call: TRBV3-1/TRBV3-2
clone_size: -
cdr3_nt: TGTGCCAGCAGCCCTTCGCGAGCGGCCCTCGGCAATGAGCAGTTCTTC
cdr3_aa: CASSPSRAALGNEQFF

d_call: TRBD2
j_call: TRBJ2-7
v_call: TRBV28
clone_size: -
cdr3_nt: TGTGCCAGCACCCCTAGCGGGACCAGCTCCTACGAGCAGTACTTC
cdr3_aa: CASTPSGTSSYEQYF

d_call: -
j_call: TRBJ1-4
v_call: TRBV5-4
clone_size: -
cdr3_nt: TGTGCCAGCAGCTTGGGGATGGGGGCGAGGAATGAAAAACTGTTTTTT
cdr3_aa: CASSLGMGARNEKLFF

d_call: -
j_call: TRBJ1-1
v_call: TRBV11-2
clone_size: -
cdr3_nt: TGTGCCAGCAGCCTAAATCTCCTGCTCAAGTCGAACGCCACTGAAGCTTTCTTT
cdr3_aa: CASSLNLLLKSNATEAFF

d_call: -
j_call: TRBJ2-7
v_call: TRBV3-1/TRBV3-2
clone_size: -
cdr3_nt: TGTGCCACCAAACCCCGGCCGGAGGGACGAGGCTACGAGCAGTACTTC
cdr3_aa: CATKPRPEGRGYEQYF

d_call: -
j_call: TRBJ2-5
v_call: TRBV5-1
clone_size: once
cdr3_nt: TGCGCCAGCAGCTTGGACAGGGCATCAGAGACCCAGTACTTC
cdr3_aa: CASSLDRASETQYF

d_call: -
j_call: TRBJ1-2
v_call: TRBV6-5
clone_size: -
cdr3_nt: TGTGCTAGCAGGGAGGTCGATGGCTACACCTTC
cdr3_aa: CASREVDGYTF

d_call: TRBD1
j_call: TRBJ1-1
v_call: TRBV5-6
clone_size: -
cdr3_nt: TGTGCCAGCAGCCCCGTGGGCGGGACAGGGGCAAACACTGAAGCTTTCTTT
cdr3_aa: CASSPVGGTGANTEAFF

d_call: TRBD2
j_call: TRBJ2-3
v_call: TRBV19
clone_size: -
cdr3_nt: TGTGCCAGTAAGGCTAGCGGGGGCCTTAGCACAGATACGCAGTATTTT
cdr3_aa: CASKASGGLSTDTQYF

d_call: TRBD1
j_call: TRBJ2-7
v_call: TRBV11-2
clone_size: -
cdr3_nt: TGTGCCACCGGGGACAGATCCTACGAGCAGTACTTC
cdr3_aa: CATGDRSYEQYF

d_call: -
j_call: TRBJ2-5
v_call: TRBV5-6
clone_size: -
cdr3_nt: TGTGCCAGCAGCACGTTGGACAGAACCCAAGAGACCCAGTACTTC
cdr3_aa: CASSTLDRTQETQYF

d_call: TRBD2
j_call: TRBJ2-2
v_call: TRBV11-2
clone_size: -
cdr3_nt: TGTGCCAGCAGCAGGACCGGGACTAGCCCCGGGGAGCTGTTTTTT
cdr3_aa: CASSRTGTSPGELFF

d_call: TRBD2
j_call: TRBJ2-2
v_call: TRBV10-3
clone_size: -
cdr3_nt: TGTGCCATCACGGGCTTTAGCGGGAGCGGAGGTACCGGGGAGCTGTTTTTT
cdr3_aa: CAITGFSGSGGTGELFF

d_call: TRBD1
j_call: TRBJ2-7
v_call: TRBV6-1
clone_size: few
cdr3_nt: TGTGCCAGCAGTGACCGACAGGGGGGCTCCTACGAGCAGTACTTC
cdr3_aa: CASSDRQGGSYEQYF

d_call: TRBD1
j_call: TRBJ2-2
v_call: TRBV18
clone_size: -
cdr3_nt: TGTGCCAGCTCACCACCGAATCCGGGACAGCTATCTAACACCGGGGAGCTGTTTTTT
cdr3_aa: CASSPPNPGQLSNTGELFF

d_call: TRBD2
j_call: TRBJ2-5
v_call: TRBV28
clone_size: -
cdr3_nt: TGTGCCAGCAGTTCTTTGGGAGGGGAAGAGACCCAGTACTTC
cdr3_aa: CASSSLGGEETQYF

d_call: TRBD1
j_call: TRBJ1-2
v_call: TRBV14
clone_size: -
cdr3_nt: TGTGCCAGCAGCCCGGGACAGGGGGCACGGGGCTACACCTTC
cdr3_aa: CASSPGQGARGYTF

d_call: TRBD1
j_call: TRBJ1-2
v_call: TRBV28
clone_size: -
cdr3_nt: TGTGCCAGCAGTTCAAGACAGGGCGCCAAGCCATATGGCTACACCTTC
cdr3_aa: CASSSRQGAKPYGYTF

d_call: TRBD2
j_call: TRBJ2-7
v_call: TRBV20-1
clone_size: -
cdr3_nt: TGCAGTGCTAGTTCCCCCCTCAGCGGGAGGTTCAACGAGCAGTACTTC
cdr3_aa: CSASSPLSGRFNEQYF

d_call: -
j_call: TRBJ1-1
v_call: TRBV25-1
clone_size: -
cdr3_nt: TGTGCCAGCAGTGGACACCCTGTTGTGAACACTGAAGCTTTCTTT
cdr3_aa: CASSGHPVVNTEAFF

d_call: -
j_call: TRBJ2-5
v_call: TRBV5-6
clone_size: -
cdr3_nt: TGTGCCAGCAGCTTGGGGGGCCTAGGGCAAGAGACCCAGTACTTC
cdr3_aa: CASSLGGLGQETQYF

d_call: -
j_call: TRBJ1-2
v_call: TRBV7-9
clone_size: -
cdr3_nt: TGTGCCAGCAGCGGCCCGGGACTCCCCGATGGCTACACCTTC
cdr3_aa: CASSGPGLPDGYTF

d_call: -
j_call: TRBJ2-7
v_call: TRBV12-3/TRBV12-4
clone_size: -
cdr3_nt: TGTGCCAGCAGTTTACGGCAGGGGAGCGAGCAGTACTTC
cdr3_aa: CASSLRQGSEQYF

d_call: -
j_call: TRBJ2-5
v_call: TRBV20-1
clone_size: -
cdr3_nt: TGCAGTGCTCCGCCCGGTGAGACCCAGTACTTC
cdr3_aa: CSAPPGETQYF

d_call: TRBD2
j_call: TRBJ2-5
v_call: TRBV15
clone_size: once
cdr3_nt: TGTGCCACCAGCAGAGCCGGCGGGAGGCCGGGTGAGACCCAGTACTTC
cdr3_aa: CATSRAGGRPGETQYF

d_call: TRBD2
j_call: TRBJ2-2
v_call: TRBV9
clone_size: -
cdr3_nt: TGTGCCAGCAACCCAGCCGGGACTAGCGGGAAATGGGGAACCGGGGAGCTGTTTTTT
cdr3_aa: CASNPAGTSGKWGTGELFF

d_call: TRBD1
j_call: TRBJ2-5
v_call: TRBV4-3
clone_size: -
cdr3_nt: TGCGCCAGCAGCACCCGGACAGGAACCCAAGAGACCCAGTACTTC
cdr3_aa: CASSTRTGTQETQYF

d_call: -
j_call: TRBJ2-1
v_call: TRBV15
clone_size: few
cdr3_nt: TGTGCCACCAGCAAACCCGGACAGTCACCGACAAATGAGCAGTTCTTC
cdr3_aa: CATSKPGQSPTNEQFF

d_call: -
j_call: TRBJ2-5
v_call: TRBV28
clone_size: -
cdr3_nt: TGTGCCAGCAGTTTCCTGCACCGAGGTCCAGAGACCCAGTACTTC
cdr3_aa: CASSFLHRGPETQYF

d_call: -
j_call: TRBJ1-5
v_call: TRBV6-5
clone_size: -
cdr3_nt: TGTGCCAGCCGAAACAGGGCTGGGAATCAGCCCCAGCATTTT
cdr3_aa: CASRNRAGNQPQHF

d_call: TRBD1
j_call: TRBJ2-3
v_call: TRBV5-6
clone_size: -
cdr3_nt: TGTGCCAGCAGCTCCCAATACGCAGGGGGCTTCACCCATACGCAGTATTTT
cdr3_aa: CASSSQYAGGFTHTQYF

d_call: -
j_call: TRBJ1-5
v_call: TRBV18
clone_size: -
cdr3_nt: TGTGCCAGCTCACCTCGGGGACGGGAGAATCAGCCCCAGCATTTT
cdr3_aa: CASSPRGRENQPQHF

d_call: TRBD2
j_call: TRBJ2-1
v_call: TRBV2
clone_size: -
cdr3_nt: TGTGCCAGCAAGACTAGCGGCCCCCTTTTAGAGTTCTTC
cdr3_aa: CASKTSGPLLEFF

d_call: TRBD1
j_call: TRBJ2-5
v_call: TRBV11-3
clone_size: -
cdr3_nt: TGTGCCAGCAGCTTAGGAGGGACAGGGCAAGAGACCCAGTACTTC
cdr3_aa: CASSLGGTGQETQYF

d_call: TRBD1
j_call: TRBJ2-7
v_call: TRBV19
clone_size: -
cdr3_nt: TGTGCCAGTAGGGGGACAGCTTTCTACGAGCAGTACTTC
cdr3_aa: CASRGTAFYEQYF

d_call: TRBD1
j_call: TRBJ1-5
v_call: TRBV24-1
clone_size: -
cdr3_nt: TGTGCCACCGAAGCAGGGGGTAGAGGGAACAATCAGCCCCAGCATTTT
cdr3_aa: CATEAGGRGNNQPQHF

d_call: -
j_call: TRBJ2-3
v_call: TRBV5-4
clone_size: -
cdr3_nt: TGTGCCAGCAGCTTGGGGGGGGACTCCCTCACAGATACGCAGTATTTT
cdr3_aa: CASSLGGDSLTDTQYF

d_call: TRBD1
j_call: TRBJ1-4
v_call: TRBV5-1
clone_size: -
cdr3_nt: TGCGCCAGCAGCTTGGCGGGACAGTCACCTAATGAAAAACTGTTTTTT
cdr3_aa: CASSLAGQSPNEKLFF

d_call: -
j_call: TRBJ2-5
v_call: TRBV14
clone_size: -
cdr3_nt: TGTGCCAGCAGCCAAGTCCGGGAGACCCAGTACTTC
cdr3_aa: CASSQVRETQYF

d_call: TRBD1
j_call: TRBJ2-7
v_call: TRBV2
clone_size: -
cdr3_nt: TGTGCCAGTCGGAGACAGGGGTACGAGCAGTACTTC
cdr3_aa: CASRRQGYEQYF

d_call: TRBD1
j_call: TRBJ1-1
v_call: TRBV20-1
clone_size: -
cdr3_nt: TGCAGTGCTGGACAGGACAGTGAAGCTTTCTTT
cdr3_aa: CSAGQDSEAFF

d_call: TRBD1
j_call: TRBJ2-5
v_call: TRBV6-6
clone_size: -
cdr3_nt: TGTGCCAGCAGTTGGGGACAGGGACGAGAGACCCAGTACTTC
cdr3_aa: CASSWGQGRETQYF

d_call: -
j_call: TRBJ1-3
v_call: TRBV28
clone_size: -
cdr3_nt: TGTGCCAGCAGTTTATATGTGGGCCGGGGGTTGGACACCATATATTTT
cdr3_aa: CASSLYVGRGLDTIYF

d_call: -
j_call: TRBJ2-2
v_call: TRBV11-3
clone_size: -
cdr3_nt: TGTGCCAGCAGCTCCTGGAACACCGGGGAGCTGTTTTTT
cdr3_aa: CASSSWNTGELFF

d_call: TRBD1
j_call: TRBJ2-2
v_call: TRBV19
clone_size: -
cdr3_nt: TGTGCCAGTAGTATACGAGGCAGGGGGTACACCGGGGAGCTGTTTTTT
cdr3_aa: CASSIRGRGYTGELFF

d_call: -
j_call: TRBJ2-1
v_call: TRBV20-1
clone_size: -
cdr3_nt: TGCAGTGCTAGTTTGGGAGGGCAGTTCTTC
cdr3_aa: CSASLGGQFF